The rows below give T cell receptor beta chains drawn from one sample of a study of T cells in Graves' hyperthyroidism and ophthalmopathy. TCRdb reprocessed the multiplex PCR reads via MiXCR and lists one record per CDR3 protein. The sample contains hundreds of thousands of distinct CDR3 sequences, around 14% of which appear only once. The material sequenced was blood. These receptor sequences come from a woman under 30 with Graves' hyperthyroidism. CDR3s include the opening cysteine and the closing phenylalanine or tryptophan. Each record gives: V gene, D gene, J gene, clone size, CDR3 DNA, CDR3 protein. A D gene is named only where the DNA matches it firmly. The size of a clone is reported for some rows only, either as once, few or many, or as a class for expanded clones.

>TRBV27|TRBD2|TRBJ2-5|many
TGTGCCAGCAGTTCCGGGACTAGCACCGAGTACTTC
CASSSGTSTEYF
>TRBV20-1|TRBD1|TRBJ2-1|many
TGCAGTGCTAGTCCAGGGGGCGATTACTACAATGAGCAGTTCTTC
CSASPGGDYYNEQFF
>TRBV13|TRBD2|TRBJ2-3|few
TGTGCCAGCAGCTGGGGGACTAGCGGAGATACGCAGTATTTT
CASSWGTSGDTQYF
>TRBV5-1|TRBD1|TRBJ1-4|few
TGCGCCAGCAGCTTGGCCCCGGGACAGGGCGGTGAAAAACTGTTTTTT
CASSLAPGQGGEKLFF
>TRBV6-6|NA|TRBJ1-1|NA
TGTGCCAGCAGTTACTCCACAATTCCGAACACTGAAGCTTTCTTT
CASSYSTIPNTEAFF
>TRBV6-1|TRBD1|TRBJ2-2|many
TGTGCCAGCAGTGAACGGCTGAACAGGGGGCGAGGGGAGCTGTTTTTT
CASSERLNRGRGELFF
>TRBV3-1|NA|TRBJ2-3|many
TGTGCCAGCAGCCAAGGTCCGCGGGATACGCAGTATTTT
CASSQGPRDTQYF
>TRBV9|NA|TRBJ1-1|NA
TGTGCCAGCAGCGTCATAGACAACACTGAAGCTTTCTTT
CASSVIDNTEAFF
>TRBV7-8|NA|TRBJ2-2|NA
TGTGCCAGCAGCAAGGGGATGTTAATCTTGTCCTGGGAGAACACCGGGGAGCTGTTTTTT
CASSKGMLILSWENTGELFF
>TRBV28|TRBD2|TRBJ2-3|many
TGTGCCAGCAGTTTCGCGGGGGGGCGATCAGATACGCAGTATTTT
CASSFAGGRSDTQYF
>TRBV18|NA|TRBJ1-2|many
TGTGCCAGCTCACCGGGGGCAGACCCTGTCTATGGCTACACCTTC
CASSPGADPVYGYTF
>TRBV4-1|TRBD2|TRBJ2-2|NA
TGCGCCAGCAGCCAAGTTCGGGAGGCCCGTGAGGAGCTGTTTTTT
CASSQVREAREELFF
>TRBV19|NA|TRBJ1-2|NA
TGTGCCAGTAGTGACCACAGCGGTACTAACTATGGCTACACCTTC
CASSDHSGTNYGYTF
>TRBV28|TRBD1|TRBJ1-4|many
TGTGCCAGCAAGGGACAGGGGGGTAAAAAACTGTTTTTT
CASKGQGGKKLFF
>TRBV6-9|NA|TRBJ2-7|NA
TGTGCCAGCAGTTGGGGGCGGGCAAGCTCCTACGAGCAGTACTTC
CASSWGRASSYEQYF
>TRBV4-1|NA|TRBJ1-6|NA
TGCGCCAGCAGCCCCCTGACAAATGTGTCACCCCTCCACTTT
CASSPLTNVSPLHF
>TRBV3-1|TRBD1|TRBJ1-4|many
TGTGCCAGCAGCCAAGGGAGGGACAGTTCAACTAATGAAAAACTGTTTTTT
CASSQGRDSSTNEKLFF
>TRBV2|TRBD1|TRBJ2-7|many
TGTGCCAGCAGCCCCCGGACAGGGAGGGAGCAGTACTTC
CASSPRTGREQYF
>TRBV29-1|NA|TRBJ2-2|many
TGCAGCGGTTTTAATCCGGGACGCACCGGGGAGCTGTTTTTT
CSGFNPGRTGELFF
>TRBV4-3|TRBD2|TRBJ2-3|many
TGCGCCAGCAGCCAAGATCGGGCGGGAGGGGCCCCTGTCACGCAGTATTTT
CASSQDRAGGAPVTQYF
>TRBV10-3|TRBD1|TRBJ2-7|many
TGTGCCATCAGTGAGTCCTCCGGGACAGGGGGTTCCTACGAGCAGTACTTC
CAISESSGTGGSYEQYF
>TRBV4-1|NA|TRBJ1-5|NA
TGCGCCAGCAGCCAAGACTGGCTAGTTCGGGAACAGCCCCAGCATTTT
CASSQDWLVREQPQHF